One and the same sample provided the 24 T cell receptor beta chains below, sequenced in a study of blood T cells in healthy people across ages. Primers used in a second PCR of about 7 to 11 cycles were a sample-barcoded 5' primer and a J-beta primer mix. One entry per CDR3 protein, called by TCRdb with MiXCR from the 5' RACE reads. Altogether roughly 550,000 distinct CDR3 sequences are present, around 24% being singletons, with the ten largest covering around 10%. These data were likewise used in another study, on T cells of mothers and their children.

Sequencing was performed on blood. The receptors here all came from a boy between 10 and 17 years old in good health.

The chain has TRBV10-3 and TRBJ2-5, with 8 positions matching TRBD1. The DNA matches TRBJ2-1 better at its end, which makes the J call doubtful. The CDR3 is made up of 12 amino acids. CDR1 and CDR2 (germline): ENHRY, SYGVKD. CDR3 nucleotides: TGTGCCATCGGACAGGGCGGGGATGAGCAGTTCTTC. Protein sequence: CAIGQGGDEQFF.

Points on this clonotype: A read error may account for a junction end that differs from germline. The chain carries TRBV7-9 and TRBJ1-2; D ambiguous. CDR3 size: 12 residues. Germline CDR1 and CDR2: SEHNR and FQNEAQ (reference sequence). CDR3 in DNA: TGTGCCAGCAGCTTAATTAACTATGGCTACGCCTTC. Its protein product is CASSLINYGYAF.

This clonotype was detected a few times. At one boundary the junction diverges from the germline segment, which might be a read error. The CDR3, as DNA: TGTGCCAGCAGTCATCGCCAATTACAGGGGGGCTCTGGAAGCACCATATATTTT. This codes for CASSHRQLQGGSGSTIYF. J is TRBJ1-3 and V is TRBV7-2, with 8 bases aligning to TRBD1. Per the germline V gene, CDR1 is SGHTA and CDR2 is FQGNSA. The CDR3 covers 18 residues.

The chain combines TRBV11-1 with TRBJ2-1; D unresolved. The last part of the DNA fits TRBJ2-5 better; the J call may be wrong. The CDR3 is made up of 14 amino acids. Germline V gives CDR1 SGHAT, CDR2 FQDESV (reference sequence). CDR3 coding DNA: TGTGCCAGCAGCCCCCCGATGAAACGAGAGACCCAGTACTTC. Amino acids: CASSPPMKRETQYF.

This clonotype was observed a few times. V and J are TRBV28 and TRBJ2-7; D gene uncertain. CDR3 length: 17 amino acids. The germline V and J ends were trimmed by 3 bases and 0 bases, with 18 bases remaining between them. Germline CDR1 reads MDHEN; CDR2 reads SYDVKM. The CDR3 here is CASSFPSQAVNSYEQYF. The DNA of the CDR3 is TGTGCCAGCAGTTTTCCATCCCAGGCAGTAAACTCCTACGAGCAGTACTTC.

This clonotype was found a few times. CDR3 sequence reads: CASSLLLKHTDTQYF. In DNA form, the CDR3 reads TGTGCCAGCAGTTTACTCCTAAAGCACACAGATACGCAGTATTTT. The chain recombines TRBV28 with TRBJ2-3; no firm D call. This CDR3 has 15 amino acids. Trimming stripped 2 bases from V and 2 bases from J, with 11 bases between. Germline values: CDR1 MDHEN, CDR2 SYDVKM.

The genes are TRBV19 and TRBJ2-5; D ambiguous. The J call may be mistaken, given a closer DNA end match to TRBJ2-7. CDR1 is LNHDA, CDR2 SQIVND, per germline (reference sequence). The CDR3 length is 12 residues. This chain's CDR3 is CASSTMGYEQYF. CDR3 bases: TGTGCCAGTAGTACAATGGGATACGAGCAGTACTTC.

There are a few counts of this clonotype. This chain links TRBV7-9 with TRBJ1-1; tentatively, D is TRBD1 (6 bases). CDR1 SEHNR and CDR2 FQNEAQ come from the germline V gene (reference sequence). V was pared by 1 base and J by 4 bases, with 25 bases between. The CDR3 has 19 residues. This CDR3 is CASSLGVAGDIYEVTEAFF. In DNA form, the CDR3 reads TGTGCCAGCAGCTTAGGTGTGGCGGGGGACATCTACGAGGTCACTGAAGCTTTCTTT.

The chain combines TRBV7-2 with TRBJ2-7, with 9 nucleotides matching TRBD2. Germline CDR1 is SGHTA and CDR2 is FQGNSA. V lost 3 bases, J lost 2 bases, and 5 bases stayed unmatched. The CDR3 is 15 residues long. CDR3 amino acids: CASSFTSGPTYEQYF. The CDR3 DNA reads as TGTGCCAGCAGCTTCACTAGCGGGCCTACCTACGAGCAGTACTTC. The full variable domain, completed using reference TRBV7-2 and TRBJ2-7, is GAGVSQSPSNKVTEKGKDVELRCDPISGHTALYWYRQSLGQGLEFLIYFQGNSAPDKSGLPSDRFSAERTGGSVSTLTIQRTQQEDSAVYLCASSFTSGPTYEQYFGPGTRLTVT.

The rearrangement joins TRBV20-1 to TRBJ2-7, with D perhaps matching TRBD2 (6 bases). V was shortened by 0 bases and J by 7 bases, with 16 bases between the two germline ends. CDR3 length equals 14 residues. In germline, CDR1 is DFQATT, CDR2 SNEGSKA (reference sequence). Here the CDR3 reads CSARDAGPSLEQYF. CDR3 nucleotide sequence: TGCAGTGCTAGAGATGCGGGGCCTAGTTTGGAGCAGTACTTC.

The rearrangement joins TRBV13 to TRBJ1-2; D perhaps matches TRBD1 (5 bases). The CDR3 extends over 13 amino acids. Trimming shortened V by 7 bases and J by 5 bases, and 14 bases separated the two germline ends. Germline values: CDR1 PRHDT, CDR2 FYEKMQ (reference sequence). The CDR3 loop reads CASTGGLGYGYTF. DNA for the CDR3: TGTGCCAGCACGGGGGGATTAGGATATGGCTACACCTTC. Full variable domain (remainder filled in from reference TRBV13 and TRBJ1-2): AAGVIQSPRHLIKEKRETATLKCYPIPRHDTVYWYQQGPGQDPQFLISFYEKMQSDKGSIPDRFSAQQFSDYHSELNMSSLELGDSALYFCASTGGLGYGYTFGSGTRLTVV.

This clonotype appeared a few times. This chain uses TRBV10-3 with TRBJ2-1; D not certain. Trimming cost V 8 bases and J 4 bases, with 6 bases left between them. Germline CDR1 reads ENHRY; CDR2 reads SYGVKD. CDR3 size: 11 residues. The CDR3 nucleotides read TGTGCCATCTTAATATACAATGAGCAGTTCTTC. It specifies CAILIYNEQFF.

Details on this clonotype: The junction departs from the called germline gene at one end, perhaps through a read error. The chain recombines TRBV15 with TRBJ1-2; 7 bases match TRBD1. CDR3 length equals 14 residues. Germline assignment: CDR1 LNHNV and CDR2 YYDKDF (reference sequence). The CDR3 region has the DNA TGTGCCACCAGCGGACGACAGGGTTTTTATGGCTGCACCTTC. It yields the protein CATSGRQGFYGCTF.

This clonotype was counted many times. Sequence at one end of the junction differs from germline and may be a read error. The V gene is TRBV11-1, the J gene TRBJ2-2; no firm D call. Germline-derived CDR1 and CDR2 are SGHAT and FQDESV (reference sequence). This CDR3 spans 14 amino acids. The CDR3 spells CASTLDPVAGELFF. CDR3 DNA sequence: TGTGCCAGCACCTTAGACCCGGTTGCCGGGGAGCTGTTTTTT.

The rearrangement joins TRBV7-2 to TRBJ2-4; a possible D gene is TRBD2 (5 bases). Germline CDR1 and CDR2: SGHTA and FQGNSA. The CDR3 has 14 residues. Trimming cost V 5 bases and J 5 bases, with 13 bases left between them. In DNA, the CDR3 is TGTGCCAGCAGCCTTGGACGGGATCAAAACATTCAGTACTTC. It is translated as CASSLGRDQNIQYF.

This clonotype appeared a single time. The rearrangement links TRBV20-1 to TRBJ2-5; 7 bases are a match to TRBD2. From germline, CDR1 is DFQATT and CDR2 SNEGSKA (reference sequence). The V gene end was trimmed by 1 base and the J gene end by 3 bases; junction bases not matched to a gene: 5. There are 14 residues in the CDR3. CDR3 nucleotides: TGCAGTGCTAGAGTGGAGCGGGGAAAAGAGACCCAGTACTTC. Protein sequence: CSARVERGKETQYF.

This clonotype has a count of ten or more. V is TRBV18 and J is TRBJ2-5; no clear D gene. Per the germline V gene, CDR1 is KGHSH and CDR2 is LQKENI. CDR3 length: 12 amino acids. Trimming took off 3 bases at V and 5 bases at J, with 7 bases between the two ends. The chain's CDR3 is CASSPRRETQYF. The CDR3 DNA is TGTGCCAGCTCACCTCGAAGGGAGACCCAGTACTTC.

This clonotype turned up a few times. The genes are TRBV9 and TRBJ1-2, with D possibly matching TRBD1 (5 bases). Deletions cut 4 bases from V and 3 bases from J, with 10 bases between. The CDR3 is 13 amino acids. The germline CDR1 and CDR2 sequences are SGDLS and YYNGEE. The CDR3 DNA is TGTGCCAGCAGCCCAATCAGGGACTATGGCTACACCTTC. It codes for CASSPIRDYGYTF.

This clonotype has at least ten counts. The genes are TRBV27 and TRBJ1-4, with 9 bases identical to TRBD1. Germline V gene lookup returns CDR1 MNHEY and CDR2 SMNVEV (reference sequence). CDR3 length: 16 amino acids. V was clipped by 4 bases and J by 0 bases; unmatched bases: 3. The CDR3 sequence: CASSSGQGATNEKLFF. In nucleotides, the CDR3 is TGTGCCAGCAGTTCGGGACAGGGAGCAACTAATGAAAAACTGTTTTTT. Combining the CDR3 with reference TRBV27 and TRBJ1-4 gives the whole variable domain EAQVTQNPRYLITVTGKKLTVTCSQNMNHEYMSWYRQDPGLGLRQIYYSMNVEVTDKGDVPEGYKVSRKEKRNFPLILESPSPNQTSLYFCASSSGQGATNEKLFFGSGTQLSVL.

This clonotype was observed a handful of times. V usage is TRBV6-1 and J usage is TRBJ2-1; D ambiguous. This CDR3 comprises 15 residues. Per the germline V gene, CDR1 is MNHNS and CDR2 is SASEGT. Trimming pared 4 bases from V and 0 bases from J, leaving 10 bases between. As DNA, the CDR3 is TGTGCCAGCAGTGTCCACGACGGCTCCTACAATGAGCAGTTCTTC. Translated, it gives CASSVHDGSYNEQFF.

This clonotype was detected only a few times. The rearrangement joins TRBV18 to TRBJ2-1, with 14 bases matching TRBD2. CDR1 is KGHSH, CDR2 LQKENI, per germline. The CDR3 is 20 residues long. V dropped 2 bases and J dropped 0; count of bases not matched to a gene: 9. CDR3 DNA: TGTGCCAGCTCACCATACACCGGGACTAGCGGGAGATTCTCCTACAATGAGCAGTTCTTC. This gives the protein CASSPYTGTSGRFSYNEQFF.

V gene TRBV28 combines with J gene TRBJ2-1; D uncertain. CDR3 length: 15 amino acids. The V end lost 3 bases, the J end lost 0 bases, and 9 bases lay between the germline ends. Germline loops: CDR1 MDHEN, CDR2 SYDVKM. CDR3 loop: CASSFRPSSYNEQFF. CDR3 DNA: TGTGCCAGCAGTTTTAGGCCTAGCTCCTACAATGAGCAGTTCTTC.

The V gene is TRBV5-5, the J gene TRBJ2-2; D gene unclear. Looked up from germline, CDR1 is SGHKS and CDR2 is YYEKEE (reference sequence). CDR3 length: 16 residues. The V end lost 4 bases, the J end lost 5 bases, and 18 bases lay between the germline ends. CDR3 DNA: TGTGCCAGCAGCCCGGAGAGCCCCGGCGGAACCGGGGAGCTGTTTTTT. Translation: CASSPESPGGTGELFF.

This clonotype has just one count. The chain links TRBV20-1 to TRBJ2-5; TRBD2 is a possible D gene (6 bases). Deletions cut 4 bases from V and 3 bases from J, with 15 bases between. The germline CDR1 and CDR2 sequences are DFQATT and SNEGSKA (reference sequence). This CDR3 comprises 14 residues. The CDR3 loop is CSATTAGQEETQYF. The CDR3 nucleotides read TGCAGTGCTACCACAGCGGGTCAAGAAGAGACCCAGTACTTC.